The 8 T cell receptor beta chains given below trace back to one sample, sequenced in a study of CD8 T cells in Susac syndrome. An input of about 0.5 to 1 ug of RNA was subjected to reverse transcription using random hexamers. Each CDR3 protein is one row after TCRdb ran MiXCR on the immunoSEQ multiplex PCR reads. The profile shows 180,000 or so distinct CDR3 sequences, 90% to 95% of them singletons. Sequencing was performed on CD4+ T cells from PBMCs. Every receptor here comes from a human donor with multiple sclerosis.

The chain uses TRBV20-1 and TRBJ1-2; 9 nucleotides agree with TRBD1. This CDR3 comprises 13 residues. With 6 bases clipped from V and 7 bases from J, the junction kept 9 bases outside the gene matches. The germline V gene has CDR1 DFQATT and CDR2 SNEGSKA (reference sequence). CDR3: CSASRDRDSGYTF. The CDR3, as DNA: TGCAGTGCCTCCCGGGACAGGGATTCTGGCTACACCTTC.

The V call is TRBV7-2, the J call TRBJ1-5, with no clear D. V lost 1 base and J 6 bases, leaving 13 bases between the germline ends. The CDR3 loop spans 15 amino acids. Germline V CDR1 and CDR2: SGHTA, FQGNSA. As DNA, the CDR3 is TGTGCCAGCAGCTTAGTAGGGTCTGGTGGTCAGCCCCAGCATTTT. Protein: CASSLVGSGGQPQHF.

This chain uses TRBV6-6 with TRBJ1-5, with a weak D call TRBD1 (6 bases). This CDR3 contains 13 residues. CDR1 and CDR2 (germline): MNHNY, SVGAGI (reference sequence). Trimming shortened V by 8 bases and J by 5 bases, and 13 bases separated the two germline ends. The CDR3 reads CASAGGVDQPQHF. In DNA, the CDR3 is TGTGCCAGCGCCGGGGGCGTGGATCAGCCCCAGCATTTT.

V gene TRBV27 combines with J gene TRBJ2-5, with 11 nucleotides matching TRBD1. This CDR3 spans 16 amino acids. The trim removed 6 bases at V and 2 bases at J, leaving 8 bases unmatched. Germline values: CDR1 MNHEY, CDR2 SMNVEV (reference sequence). The CDR3 loop reads CASSPRTGGGQETQYF. The DNA of the CDR3 is TGTGCCAGCAGCCCCAGGACAGGGGGCGGTCAAGAGACCCAGTACTTC.

The rearrangement joins TRBV20-1 to TRBJ1-1, with 9 bases lining up with TRBD1. J was trimmed by 8 bases and V by 3 bases; bases with no gene match: 10. This CDR3 is 14 amino acids long. CDR1 is DFQATT and CDR2 is SNEGSKA in the germline V gene (reference sequence). The CDR3 here is CSARIQGARIEAFF. CDR3 bases: TGCAGTGCTAGGATACAGGGGGCGAGGATCGAAGCTTTCTTT.

V gene TRBV20-1 combines with J gene TRBJ2-1; D is ambiguous. V was pared by 3 bases and J by 4 bases, with 4 bases between. The germline gives CDR1 DFQATT, CDR2 SNEGSKA (reference sequence). This CDR3 has 11 amino acids. Written as DNA, the CDR3 is TGCAGTGCTAGGACTTACAATGAGCAGTTCTTC. It specifies CSARTYNEQFF.

The chain couples TRBV29-1 to TRBJ2-1; D not resolved. V lost 3 bases, J lost 6 bases, and 3 bases lay in between. The CDR3 totals 10 residues. Germline V gives CDR1 SQVTM, CDR2 ANQGSEA. The CDR3 DNA reads TGCAGCGTTGACCGCAATGAGCAGTTCTTC. It is translated as CSVDRNEQFF.

The chain carries TRBV7-9 and TRBJ2-7; no clear D gene. The CDR3 loop spans 14 amino acids. Trimming stripped 5 bases from V and 2 bases from J, with 13 bases between. Germline-derived CDR1 and CDR2 are SEHNR and FQNEAQ (reference sequence). The CDR3 sequence is CASSADLSPYEQYF. As DNA, the CDR3 is TGTGCCAGCAGCGCGGACCTATCACCCTACGAGCAGTACTTC.